These 6 T cell receptor beta chains came from one sample sequenced in a study of CD8 T cells in ankylosing spondylitis. MiXCR, run by TCRdb on the 5' RACE reads, gives a single entry per CDR3 protein. The profile shows some 95,000 distinct CDR3 sequences, 8.5% to 9% of them singletons. The sequencing sample was made of blood, either unsorted or a sorted T cell fraction (not recorded which). These receptor sequences come from a male donor with ankylosing spondylitis or in good health (not recorded which).

About this clonotype itself: This may be a read error, as it is one base from a much larger clone. The chain carries TRBV3-1 and TRBJ2-3, with TRBD1 matching 9 bases. CDR1 is LGHDT, CDR2 YNNKEL, per germline (reference sequence). Trimming took 4 bases from V and 4 from J; bases not matched to a gene: 6. The CDR3 sequence is 15 residues long. For the CDR3, the DNA is TGTGCCAGCAGCCCGACCGGGACAGGGTCAGATACGCAGTATTTT. Encoded protein: CASSPTGTGSDTQYF.

At least ten counts were recorded for this clonotype. The rearrangement uses TRBV5-1 and TRBJ2-3; D may match TRBD1 or TRBD2 (5 bases each). This CDR3 contains 14 residues. Germline V CDR1 and CDR2: SGHRS, YFSETQ. Trimming took 6 bases from V and 3 from J, leaving 14 bases between them. The CDR3 nucleotides read TGCGCCAGCAATCGTGGGGGTAGGACAGATACGCAGTATTTT. Translated, it gives CASNRGGRTDTQYF. The complete variable domain, with remaining parts taken from reference TRBV5-1 and TRBJ2-3, reads KAGVTQTPRYLIKTRGQQVTLSCSPISGHRSVSWYQQTPGQGLQFLFEYFSETQRNKGNFPGRFSGRQFSNSRSEMNVSTLELGDSALYLCASNRGGRTDTQYFGPGTRLTVL.

Remarks on this clonotype: A single base separates this from a much larger clone, so it may be a read error. The rearrangement links TRBV7-3 to TRBJ2-2; no definite D call. The V end was cut by 5 bases, the J end by 1 base, with 11 bases between. Looked up from germline, CDR1 is SGHTA and CDR2 is FQGTGA. The CDR3 is 15 residues long. CDR3 in amino acids: CASSTLGMNTGELFF. CDR3 in DNA: TGTGCCAGCAGCACCCTTGGTATGAACACCGGGGAGCTGTTTTTT.

This clonotype was seen ten or more times. The rearrangement links TRBV19 to TRBJ2-7, with a tentative D call TRBD2 (5 bases). Germline V lookup: CDR1 LNHDA, CDR2 SQIVND (reference sequence). V lost 8 bases and J lost 1, with 15 bases in between. This CDR3 comprises 14 residues. Here the CDR3 DNA reads TGTGCCAGTCGATATAACGGGGAGTCCTACGAGCAGTACTTC. Encoded protein: CASRYNGESYEQYF.

Many counts were recorded for this clonotype. The chain carries TRBV20-1 and TRBJ1-5; D not certain. CDR3 length: 14 amino acids. Trimming took off 6 bases at V and 2 bases at J, with 14 bases between the two ends. Germline assignment: CDR1 DFQATT and CDR2 SNEGSKA (reference sequence). The CDR3 region has the DNA TGCAGTGCCCCCAAACCCGGAGGCAATCAGCCCCAGCATTTT. Protein product: CSAPKPGGNQPQHF.

This clonotype was observed at least ten times. The chain couples TRBV12-3 or TRBV12-4 to TRBJ1-1, with 7 bases fitting TRBD1. CDR3 length: 14 amino acids. Trimming took 7 bases from V and 0 from J; bases not matched to a gene: 5. Written as DNA, the CDR3 is TGTGCCAGCAACCCCAGGGGGATGAACACTGAAGCTTTCTTT. This sequence encodes CASNPRGMNTEAFF.